These 25 T cell receptor beta chains were all obtained from the same sample, sequenced in a study of blood T cell repertoires in COVID-19. TCRdb's copy holds only in-frame clones and misses some; the assay was immunoSEQ multiplex PCR. The table shows 13,000 to 15,000 clones, with about 89% occurring only once. The material sequenced was peripheral blood. The receptors were sampled from a woman in her 70s in a cohort sampled during active or convalescent COVID-19.

This chain connects TRBV9 to TRBJ1-6, with 8 bases aligning to TRBD1. The V and J ends lost 0 bases and 9 bases, in that order; junction bases with no gene match: 5. The CDR3 covers 15 residues. Looked up from germline, CDR1 is SGDLS and CDR2 is YYNGEE. CDR3 nucleotides: TGTGCCAGCAGCGTAGCTGGGACAGGACCTTCACCCCTCCACTTT. Translating it yields CASSVAGTGPSPLHF.

This chain joins TRBV6-5 and TRBJ2-1; the D is unclear. The CDR3 is 13 residues long. Germline loops: CDR1 MNHEY, CDR2 SVGAGI. Trimming removed 2 bases from V and 4 bases from J, with 6 bases in between. This CDR3 reads CASSYEKYNEQFF. CDR3 bases: TGTGCCAGCAGTTACGAGAAGTACAATGAGCAGTTCTTC.

This clone was seen a handful of times. The chain combines TRBV4-3 with TRBJ1-4; 9 nucleotides agree with TRBD1. Germline-derived CDR1 and CDR2 are LGHNA and YSLEER. The trim removed 4 bases at V and 4 bases at J, leaving 7 bases unmatched. The CDR3 has 16 amino acids. CDR3 region: CASSRGDRGSNEKLFF. Here the CDR3 DNA reads TGCGCCAGCAGCCGCGGCGACAGGGGGAGTAATGAAAAACTGTTTTTT.

The V and J genes are TRBV29-1 and TRBJ2-2, with 7 nucleotides matching TRBD2. CDR3 size: 15 residues. Trimming cost V 5 bases and J 5 bases; bases outside gene matches: 11. The V gene's germline CDR1 is SQVTM and CDR2 ANQGSEA. The CDR3: CSVSGAPQRTGELFF. The CDR3 DNA follows: TGCAGCGTTAGCGGGGCCCCACAGAGGACCGGGGAGCTGTTTTTT.

This chain uses TRBV29-1 with TRBJ1-2; 8 nucleotides match TRBD1. CDR3 length: 14 amino acids. Germline V gene lookup returns CDR1 SQVTM and CDR2 ANQGSEA. V shed 5 bases, J shed 5 bases, and the junction held 10 bases outside the gene matches. CDR3 in DNA: TGCAGCGTTCCGAATCTGGGACAGGCTTATGGCTACACCTTC. It specifies CSVPNLGQAYGYTF.

The chain combines TRBV27 with TRBJ1-6; perhaps TRBD1 as D (5 bases). In germline, CDR1 is MNHEY, CDR2 SMNVEV (reference sequence). Trimming cost V 1 base and J 7 bases, with 14 bases left between them. CDR3 size: 16 residues. The CDR3 sequence is CASSLYRGHANSPLHF. CDR3 DNA sequence: TGTGCCAGCAGTTTATACCGAGGACACGCCAATTCACCCCTCCACTTT.

The chain joins TRBV2 to TRBJ2-1; possibly TRBD2 for D (6 bases). Looked up from germline, CDR1 is SNHLY and CDR2 is FYNNEI. This CDR3 spans 14 amino acids. Deletions cut 7 bases from V and 2 bases from J, with 12 bases between. The CDR3 DNA is TGTGCCAGCATTGAGTGGGGGGCCTACAATGAGCAGTTCTTC. It specifies CASIEWGAYNEQFF.

This clone came up once. CDR3 bases: TGCAGCGCCCAAACAGGGGGCGTTGGGGCCAACGTCCTGACTTTC. Translating gives CSAQTGGVGANVLTF. The chain couples TRBV29-1 to TRBJ2-6; 9 bases align to TRBD1. Trimming cost V 7 bases and J 3 bases; bases outside gene matches: 7. Germline V lookup: CDR1 SQVTM, CDR2 ANQGSEA. The CDR3 consists of 15 residues.

This chain links TRBV11-2 with TRBJ2-7; TRBD2 is a possible D gene (6 bases). The CDR3 consists of 15 residues. V was clipped by 4 bases and J by 2 bases, with 15 bases between them. Germline V gene sequence: CDR1 SGHAT, CDR2 FQNNGV. CDR3 sequence: CASSSLRGTAYEQYF. CDR3 bases: TGTGCCAGCAGCTCCTTGCGCGGGACGGCCTACGAGCAGTACTTC.

The chain employs TRBV24-1 and TRBJ1-2; D unclear. Germline V gives CDR1 KGHDR, CDR2 SFDVKD. This CDR3 is built from 18 residues. V lost 0 bases and J lost 4, with 20 bases in between. CDR3 sequence: CATSDLTYGLPAVYGYTF. CDR3 DNA sequence: TGTGCCACCAGTGATTTGACCTACGGACTACCGGCTGTCTATGGCTACACCTTC.

This sequence joins TRBV24-1 and TRBJ2-4, with 7 bases aligning to TRBD1. This CDR3 contains 16 residues. V trimming: 4 bases; J trimming: 1 base; junction bases outside the gene matches: 6. Germline V gene lookup returns CDR1 KGHDR and CDR2 SFDVKD. The CDR3: CATSEDTGAAKNIQYF. In DNA form, the CDR3 reads TGTGCCACCAGTGAAGATACAGGGGCTGCCAAAAACATTCAGTACTTC.

The rearrangement links TRBV6-5 to TRBJ2-1, with 7 bases matching TRBD1. The CDR3 runs to 15 residues. The germline V gene has CDR1 MNHEY and CDR2 SVGAGI. V lost 5 bases and J lost 9; bases outside the gene matches: 13. CDR3 bases: TGTGCCAGCAGTCTACAGGGGCCATTCGAGGGTGAGCAGTTCTTC. It codes for CASSLQGPFEGEQFF.

The table lists this clone with a few counts. The chain links TRBV30 to TRBJ1-2; D gene ambiguous. From germline, CDR1 is GTSNPN and CDR2 SVGIG (reference sequence). The CDR3 is 12 amino acids. Between the trimmed V and J ends, which lost 2 bases and 2 bases, there was a span of 6 bases. The CDR3 bases are TGTGCCTGGAGTAAGAGAAACTATGGCTACACCTTC. Protein product: CAWSKRNYGYTF.

The V and J genes are TRBV4-3 and TRBJ1-1; 8 nucleotides align to TRBD1. The length of the CDR3 is 14 residues. The V gene end was trimmed by 1 base and the J gene end by 5 bases; junction bases not matched to a gene: 3. CDR1 LGHNA and CDR2 YSLEER come from the germline V gene. The CDR3 loop reads CASSQVGQGTEAFF. The CDR3 coding sequence is TGCGCCAGCAGCCAAGTAGGACAGGGAACTGAAGCTTTCTTT.

The chain carries TRBV6-5 and TRBJ2-1; 12 bases fit TRBD1. The CDR3 loop spans 14 amino acids. Germline V gene sequence: CDR1 MNHEY, CDR2 SVGAGI. V shed 7 bases, J shed 6 bases, and the junction held 4 bases outside the gene matches. CDR3 in amino acids: CASTGDRGLNEQFF. The CDR3 coding sequence is TGTGCCAGCACCGGGGACAGGGGGCTCAATGAGCAGTTCTTC.

This clone showed up just once. This sequence joins TRBV3-1 (or the pseudogene TRBV3-2) and TRBJ1-6; the D is unclear. The CDR3 runs 20 residues. Between the trimmed V and J ends, which lost 1 base and 0 bases, there was a span of 19 bases. Germline lookup yields CDR1 LGHDT and CDR2 YNNKEL (reference sequence). The DNA for the CDR3 is TGTGCCAGCAGCCAAGGCGTAAACGCCGTTTCGAGCTCCTATAATTCACCCCTCCACTTT. Its protein is CASSQGVNAVSSSYNSPLHF.

The chain recombines TRBV6-5 with TRBJ2-5; 7 nucleotides align to TRBD2. The CDR3 contains 14 residues. CDR1 and CDR2 from the germline V gene are MNHEY and SVGAGI. J was trimmed by 4 bases and V by 6 bases; bases with no gene match: 8. The CDR3 loop reads CASRTGGLGETQYF. CDR3 DNA: TGTGCCAGCAGGACGGGGGGACTGGGAGAGACCCAGTACTTC.

This sequence joins TRBV7-2 and TRBJ1-1; D may be TRBD1 (6 bases). V was trimmed by 1 base and J by 5 bases, leaving 11 bases between them. The germline gives CDR1 SGHTA, CDR2 FQGNSA. This CDR3 spans 14 amino acids. CDR3 DNA sequence: TGTGCCAGCAGCTTAGATCAGGGGAGAACTGAAGCTTTCTTT. This gives the protein CASSLDQGRTEAFF.

This chain connects TRBV7-2 to TRBJ2-1; D is unclear. This CDR3 region has 14 residues. Trimming removed 1 base from V and 0 bases from J, with 4 bases in between. CDR1 is SGHTA, CDR2 FQGNSA, per germline. Here the CDR3 reads CASSLGASYNEQFF. In nucleotides, the CDR3 is TGTGCCAGCAGCTTAGGCGCCTCCTACAATGAGCAGTTCTTC. Supplemented by reference TRBV7-2 and TRBJ2-1, the full variable domain reads GAGVSQSPSNKVTEKGKDVELRCDPISGHTALYWYRQSLGQGLEFLIYFQGNSAPDKSGLPSDRFSAERTGGSVSTLTIQRTQQEDSAVYLCASSLGASYNEQFFGPGTRLTVL.

The genes are TRBV4-1 and TRBJ1-6, with a tentative D call TRBD1 (6 bases). With 1 base removed from V and 6 bases from J, the gap between germline ends came to 16 bases. Germline loops: CDR1 MGHRA, CDR2 YSYEKL. CDR3 length equals 17 residues. The CDR3 protein is CASSQGISRGRNSPLHF. CDR3 sequence (DNA): TGCGCCAGCAGCCAAGGGATTAGCAGGGGCCGTAATTCACCCCTCCACTTT.

The J gene is TRBJ1-5, the V gene TRBV28; no firm D call. CDR3 length equals 14 residues. V was clipped by 2 bases and J by 4 bases, with 9 bases between them. Germline V lookup: CDR1 MDHEN, CDR2 SYDVKM. The CDR3 sequence: CASSLNGGNQPQHF. The DNA for the CDR3 is TGTGCCAGCAGTTTAAATGGCGGGAATCAGCCCCAGCATTTT.

This rearrangement joins TRBV7-2 to TRBJ2-7, with TRBD2 matching 13 bases. With 1 base clipped from V and 0 bases from J, the junction kept 3 bases outside the gene matches. The CDR3 sequence is 17 residues long. Germline V CDR1 and CDR2: SGHTA, FQGNSA. CDR3 bases: TGTGCCAGCAGCTTAGGGGGACTAGCGGGGCTCTCCTACGAGCAGTACTTC. Amino acids: CASSLGGLAGLSYEQYF. Complete variable domain (other parts from reference TRBV7-2 and TRBJ2-7): GAGVSQSPSNKVTEKGKDVELRCDPISGHTALYWYRQSLGQGLEFLIYFQGNSAPDKSGLPSDRFSAERTGGSVSTLTIQRTQQEDSAVYLCASSLGGLAGLSYEQYFGPGTRLTVT.

Points on this clone: Other nucleotide sequences in the sample specify the same CDR3. The rearrangement uses TRBV5-1 and TRBJ1-2; TRBD1 agrees at 10 bases. Germline-derived CDR1 and CDR2 are SGHRS and YFSETQ. The CDR3 covers 15 residues. V shed 2 bases, J shed 7 bases, and the junction held 8 bases outside the gene matches. This CDR3 is CASSFGQGGVGGYTF. CDR3 coding DNA: TGCGCCAGCAGCTTCGGACAGGGGGGGGTGGGTGGCTACACCTTC.

The chain couples TRBV2 to TRBJ1-5, with 8 positions matching TRBD1. CDR1 and CDR2 from the germline V gene are SNHLY and FYNNEI. CDR3 length: 15 residues. V shed 6 bases, J shed 2 bases, and the junction held 6 bases outside the gene matches. CDR3: CASRKDRAGNQPQHF. The CDR3 DNA is TGTGCCAGCAGGAAGGACAGGGCGGGCAATCAGCCCCAGCATTTT.

The V and J genes are TRBV28 and TRBJ1-1, with D maybe TRBD1 (5 bases). This CDR3 has 17 amino acids. Germline V CDR1 and CDR2: MDHEN, SYDVKM. V was clipped by 2 bases and J by 1 base, with 17 bases between them. CDR3 bases: TGTGCCAGCAGTTTAGCCCAAAACAGGATTACGAACACTGAAGCTTTCTTT. It encodes CASSLAQNRITNTEAFF.